This is a list of T cell receptor delta chains from one sample in a study of Vδ1+ human thymocytes. TCRdb called clones from the multiplex PCR reads again using CATT. This sample has about 73,000 delta-chain clones, with around 35% found just once. The sample taken for sequencing was Vdelta1+ gamma-delta thymocytes from the thymus. The origin of the receptors is a boy in the first two years of life who had congenital heart surgery. CDR3s include the opening cysteine and the closing phenylalanine or tryptophan. Each record gives: clone size, D gene, J gene, V gene, CDR3 protein, CDR3 DNA. A D gene is named only where the DNA matches it firmly. Clone size is stated in some rows and not others, as once, few, many or a class when expanded.

clone_size: .; d_call: .; j_call: TRDJ1; v_call: TRDV1; cdr3_aa: CALGESPPYIDKLIF; cdr3_nt: TGTGCTCTTGGGGAATCGCCCCCTTACATCGATAAACTCATCTTT
clone_size: .; d_call: TRDD3; j_call: TRDJ1; v_call: TRDV1; cdr3_aa: CALGELVRCTTGGYVIVRKLIF; cdr3_nt: TGTGCTCTTGGGGAACTAGTTAGATGTACTACTGGGGGATACGTAATCGTGCGTAAACTCATCTTT
clone_size: .; d_call: TRDD3; j_call: TRDJ1; v_call: TRDV1; cdr3_aa: CALGERHFPGVGDRQTDKLIF; cdr3_nt: TGTGCTCTTGGGGAACGGCACTTCCCCGGGGTGGGGGATAGACAGACCGATAAACTCATCTTT
clone_size: .; d_call: TRDD3; j_call: TRDJ1; v_call: TRDV1; cdr3_aa: CALVPTVLGDTTLYTDKLIF; cdr3_nt: TGTGCTCTTGTTCCAACCGTACTGGGGGATACCACCTTGTACACCGATAAACTCATCTTT
clone_size: .; d_call: TRDD3; j_call: TRDJ1; v_call: TRDV1; cdr3_aa: CALGESPEYWGRRTDKLIF; cdr3_nt: TGTGCTCTTGGGGAAAGTCCCGAATACTGGGGGAGGAGGACCGATAAACTCATCTTT
clone_size: .; d_call: TRDD3; j_call: TRDJ1; v_call: TRDV2; cdr3_aa: CATAMGDTREGADKLIF; cdr3_nt: TGTGCCACCGCGATGGGGGATACGCGTGAGGGAGCCGATAAACTCATCTTT
clone_size: .; d_call: TRDD3; j_call: TRDJ1; v_call: TRDV1; cdr3_aa: CALGELAPEGIQGADKLIF; cdr3_nt: TGTGCTCTTGGGGAACTCGCGCCCGAGGGGATACAAGGCGCCGATAAACTCATCTTT
clone_size: .; d_call: TRDD3; j_call: TRDJ1; v_call: TRDV1; cdr3_aa: CALGELVGDLATDKLIF; cdr3_nt: TGTGCTCTTGGGGAACTTGTGGGGGATCTAGCGACCGATAAACTCATCTTT
clone_size: few; d_call: .; j_call: TRDJ1; v_call: TRDV1; cdr3_aa: CALGVRPAAADKLIF; cdr3_nt: TGTGCTCTTGGGGTACGTCCCGCCGCGGCCGATAAACTCATCTTT
clone_size: few; d_call: .; j_call: TRDJ1; v_call: TRDV1; cdr3_aa: CALGERSPSRDGGNKLIF; cdr3_nt: TGTGCTCTTGGGGAAAGATCGCCGTCCCGGGATGGGGGGAATAAACTCATCTTT
clone_size: .; d_call: .; j_call: TRDJ1; v_call: TRDV1; cdr3_aa: CALGEFVLIFRGRDTDKLIF; cdr3_nt: TGTGCTCTTGGGGAATTCGTCCTCATTTTCCGGGGAAGAGACACCGATAAACTCATCTTT
clone_size: .; d_call: TRDD3; j_call: TRDJ1; v_call: TRDV1; cdr3_aa: CALGELPSYEPYWGIDYTDKLIF; cdr3_nt: TGTGCTCTTGGGGAACTGCCTTCCTACGAACCTTACTGGGGGATAGACTACACCGATAAACTCATCTTT
clone_size: few; d_call: .; j_call: TRDJ1; v_call: TRDV2; cdr3_aa: CACFPGGEQELIF; cdr3_nt: TGTGCCTGTTTCCCCGGGGGGGAGCAGGAACTCATCTTT
clone_size: few; d_call: .; j_call: TRDJ1; v_call: TRDV1; cdr3_aa: CALGELRTRTDKLIF; cdr3_nt: TGTGCTCTTGGGGAGCTGCGTACTCGCACCGATAAACTCATCTTT
clone_size: .; d_call: .; j_call: TRDJ1; v_call: TRDV1; cdr3_aa: CALGELSWGWRKLIF; cdr3_nt: TGTGCTCTTGGGGAACTAAGCTGGGGATGGAGAAAACTCATCTTT
clone_size: .; d_call: .; j_call: TRDJ1; v_call: TRDV1; cdr3_aa: CALGELGYLLSVRGELIF; cdr3_nt: TGTGCTCTTGGGGAACTAGGATACTTGCTATCCGTACGGGGGGAACTCATCTTT
clone_size: .; d_call: TRDD3; j_call: TRDJ1; v_call: TRDV1; cdr3_aa: CALGELYLGFVYWGILTDKLIF; cdr3_nt: TGTGCTCTTGGGGAACTCTACCTAGGCTTTGTATACTGGGGGATACTAACCGATAAACTCATCTTT
clone_size: .; d_call: TRDD3; j_call: TRDJ1; v_call: TRDV1; cdr3_aa: CALGKGKPTWGPGTHRRPYTDKLIF; cdr3_nt: TGTGCTCTTGGGAAAGGAAAACCTACCTGGGGGCCCGGCACTCACCGGCGCCCGTACACCGATAAACTCATCTTT
clone_size: few; d_call: TRDD3; j_call: TRDJ1; v_call: TRDV1; cdr3_aa: CALGEHSLLGDHSLNEELIF; cdr3_nt: TGTGCTCTTGGGGAACATTCCCTACTGGGGGACCACTCCCTAAACGAGGAACTCATCTTT
clone_size: .; d_call: .; j_call: TRDJ1; v_call: TRDV1; cdr3_aa: CALGEGIRRGFNGPGNTDKLIF; cdr3_nt: TGTGCTCTTGGGGAAGGGATCAGAAGGGGTTTTAACGGTCCGGGAAACACCGATAAACTCATCTTT
clone_size: .; d_call: .; j_call: TRDJ1; v_call: TRDV1; cdr3_aa: CALGEHLATFPPPFWWDGDKLIF; cdr3_nt: TGTGCTCTTGGGGAACACCTGGCGACCTTCCCACCCCCATTTTGGTGGGACGGGGATAAACTCATCTTT
clone_size: .; d_call: .; j_call: TRDJ1; v_call: TRDV1; cdr3_aa: CALGGEDPTGLGTLRYTDKLIF; cdr3_nt: TGTGCTCTTGGGGGGGAAGATCCTACGGGGCTGGGGACCCTCCGGTACACCGATAAACTCATCTTT
clone_size: few; d_call: .; j_call: TRDJ1; v_call: TRDV1; cdr3_aa: CALGNLRRTEKLIF; cdr3_nt: TGTGCTCTTGGGAATCTTCGTCGCACGGAAAAACTCATCTTT
clone_size: once; d_call: .; j_call: TRDJ1; v_call: TRDV1; cdr3_aa: CALGELGLPTYTDKLIF; cdr3_nt: TGTGCTCTTGGGGAACTGGGTCTTCCCACGTACACCGATAAACTCATCTTT
clone_size: .; d_call: .; j_call: TRDJ1; v_call: TRDV1; cdr3_aa: CALGELDHAPYTDKLIF; cdr3_nt: TGTGCTCTTGGGGAACTAGACCACGCTCCGTACACCGATAAACTCATCTTT
clone_size: .; d_call: TRDD3; j_call: TRDJ1; v_call: TRDV1; cdr3_aa: CALGDNSILGLYDKLIF; cdr3_nt: TGTGCTCTTGGGGACAACTCTATACTGGGGCTCTATGATAAACTCATCTTT
clone_size: few; d_call: TRDD3; j_call: TRDJ1; v_call: TRDV1; cdr3_aa: CALGVASRPRTGGYASDKLIF; cdr3_nt: TGTGCTCTTGGGGTTGCTTCCCGCCCCCGTACTGGGGGATACGCTTCCGATAAACTCATCTTT
clone_size: .; d_call: TRDD3; j_call: TRDJ1; v_call: TRDV2; cdr3_aa: CACAQTGVKLIF; cdr3_nt: TGTGCCTGTGCTCAAACTGGGGTTAAACTCATCTTT
clone_size: once; d_call: .; j_call: TRDJ1; v_call: TRDV1; cdr3_aa: CALGLPSARTKIYWYTDKLIF; cdr3_nt: TGTGCTCTTGGATTGCCTTCCGCTCGAACCAAGATTTACTGGTACACCGATAAACTCATCTTT
clone_size: .; d_call: TRDD3; j_call: TRDJ1; v_call: TRDV1; cdr3_aa: CALGKLLSYPSILGDTRDKLIF; cdr3_nt: TGTGCTCTTGGGAAGCTACTTTCCTACCCTTCCATACTGGGGGATACGCGCGATAAACTCATCTTT
clone_size: few; d_call: .; j_call: TRDJ1; v_call: TRDV1; cdr3_aa: CALGALMSASPWRDIRTDKLIF; cdr3_nt: TGTGCTCTTGGGGCCCTAATGTCAGCAAGTCCGTGGAGGGATATTCGGACCGATAAACTCATCTTT
clone_size: .; d_call: TRDD3; j_call: TRDJ1; v_call: TRDV1; cdr3_aa: CALGERRRPSSYWGGAYTDKLIF; cdr3_nt: TGTGCTCTTGGGGAACGGCGCCGACCGTCGTCGTACTGGGGGGGGGCCTACACCGATAAACTCATCTTT
clone_size: few; d_call: TRDD3; j_call: TRDJ1; v_call: TRDV2; cdr3_aa: CACDTFYWGIRVVTVKLIF; cdr3_nt: TGTGCCTGTGACACCTTCTACTGGGGGATACGCGTTGTCACAGTTAAGCTCATCTTT
clone_size: few; d_call: TRDD3; j_call: TRDJ1; v_call: TRDV1; cdr3_aa: CALGAPSGGIHRHKLIF; cdr3_nt: TGTGCTCTTGGGGCCCCGTCGGGGGGGATACACCGGCATAAACTCATCTTT
clone_size: .; d_call: TRDD3; j_call: TRDJ1; v_call: TRDV1; cdr3_aa: CALGERRPLLGEYTDKLIF; cdr3_nt: TGTGCTCTTGGGGAACGTCGGCCCCTACTGGGGGAGTACACCGATAAACTCATCTTT
clone_size: .; d_call: TRDD3; j_call: TRDJ1; v_call: TRDV1; cdr3_aa: CALGTNSLAGGYSYPAHTDKLIF; cdr3_nt: TGTGCTCTTGGGACCAACTCCCTCGCTGGGGGATACTCCTACCCCGCACACACCGATAAACTCATCTTT
clone_size: few; d_call: TRDD3; j_call: TRDJ1; v_call: TRDV1; cdr3_aa: CALGVNAPSLGDPYTDKLIF; cdr3_nt: TGTGCTCTTGGGGTTAACGCTCCCTCCCTGGGGGATCCATACACCGATAAACTCATCTTT
clone_size: .; d_call: TRDD2; j_call: TRDJ1; v_call: TRDV1; cdr3_aa: CALGELRQAFLPDGTDKLIF; cdr3_nt: TGTGCTCTTGGGGAACTCCGTCAGGCCTTCCTACCCGATGGCACCGATAAACTCATCTTT
clone_size: few; d_call: TRDD2; j_call: TRDJ1; v_call: TRDV1; cdr3_aa: CALGVNSPSSYVEGGYTDKLIF; cdr3_nt: TGTGCTCTTGGGGTCAACTCCCCCTCTTCCTACGTGGAGGGGGGGTACACCGATAAACTCATCTTT
clone_size: once; d_call: TRDD3; j_call: TRDJ1; v_call: TRDV1; cdr3_aa: CALGELIRAPGGCSKLIF; cdr3_nt: TGTGCTCTTGGGGAATTGATCCGGGCCCCTGGGGGATGTTCGAAGCTCATCTTT